A selection of T cell receptor beta chains follows, all from one sample in a study of T cells after yellow fever vaccination. TCRdb analysed the 5' RACE reads with MiXCR anew, one entry per CDR3 protein. The data contain roughly 310,000 distinct CDR3 sequences, 8.7% of them singletons. The sequences come from PBMCs, collected on the day of the first yellow fever vaccination. Every receptor here comes from a young man who received the YFV17D yellow fever vaccine. Both conserved end residues are part of each CDR3. D genes are given only for firm matches. Clone size is stated in some rows and not others, as once, few, many or a class when expanded.

len | j_gene | v_gene | abundance | d_gene | CDR3aa | CDR3nt
15 | TRBJ2-1 | TRBV11-2 | - | - | CASSSRQRGAGEQFF | TGTGCCAGCAGCTCCCGACAGCGTGGGGCCGGTGAGCAGTTCTTC
14 | TRBJ1-2 | TRBV20-1 | few | - | CSAPGRASREGYTF | TGCAGTGCCCCTGGCCGGGCCTCCCGCGAGGGCTACACCTTC
14 | TRBJ1-4 | TRBV6-5 | many | - | CASNMGPGGKKLFF | TGTGCCAGCAATATGGGACCGGGGGGGAAAAAACTGTTTTTT
16 | TRBJ1-2 | TRBV27 | few | TRBD1 | CASSSTPQGPLYGYTF | TGTGCCAGCAGTTCAACCCCACAGGGGCCACTCTATGGCTACACCTTC
14 | TRBJ2-2 | TRBV7-3 | many | - | CASSPGLNTGELFF | TGTGCCAGCAGCCCTGGACTAAACACCGGGGAGCTGTTTTTT
16 | TRBJ2-3 | TRBV7-2 | - | TRBD2 | CASSPTRTSGGDTQYF | TGTGCCAGCAGCCCAACCCGGACTAGCGGGGGGGATACGCAGTATTTT
15 | TRBJ1-6 | TRBV6-1 | few | TRBD1 | CASTKDRDLNSPLHF | TGTGCCAGCACAAAAGACAGGGACCTTAATTCACCCCTCCACTTT
14 | TRBJ2-3 | TRBV5-1 | few | TRBD2 | CASKTSGVKDTQYF | TGCGCCAGCAAAACTAGCGGGGTAAAGGATACGCAGTATTTT
13 | TRBJ2-2 | TRBV29-1 | many | - | CSVVGGEPGELFF | TGCAGCGTTGTCGGGGGTGAGCCCGGGGAGCTGTTTTTT
13 | TRBJ1-1 | TRBV20-1 | - | TRBD1 | CSATGTGGREAFF | TGCAGTGCAACCGGGACAGGGGGTAGGGAAGCTTTCTTT
14 | TRBJ2-2 | TRBV5-1 | many | - | CASALGGNTGELFF | TGCGCCAGCGCCCTAGGGGGGAACACCGGGGAGCTGTTTTTT
13 | TRBJ2-7 | TRBV10-3 | few | - | CAISEGKAYEQYF | TGTGCCATCAGTGAAGGCAAGGCCTACGAGCAGTACTTC
15 | TRBJ2-3 | TRBV18 | - | - | CASSPRQGLSDTQYF | TGTGCCAGCTCACCGAGACAGGGACTCTCAGATACGCAGTATTTT
17 | TRBJ2-4 | TRBV7-3 | few | - | CASSSHTGLLAKNIQYF | TGTGCCAGCAGCTCCCACACAGGGCTCCTAGCCAAAAACATTCAGTACTTC
15 | TRBJ2-2 | TRBV2 | - | - | CASTPEGANTGELFF | TGTGCCAGCACCCCCGAGGGGGCGAACACCGGGGAGCTGTTTTTT
11 | TRBJ2-2 | TRBV29-1 | many | - | CSVETTGELFF | TGCAGCGTTGAAACCACCGGGGAGCTGTTTTTT
14 | TRBJ1-1 | TRBV12-3/TRBV12-4 | many | - | CASSSGTLNTEAFF | TGTGCCAGCAGTTCCGGGACACTTAACACTGAAGCTTTCTTT
14 | TRBJ2-3 | TRBV5-1 | few | - | CASSLDGTGDTQYF | TGCGCCAGCAGCTTGGACGGGACGGGAGATACGCAGTATTTT
12 | TRBJ1-2 | TRBV20-1 | many | - | CSASTNNYGYTF | TGCAGTGCCTCGACAAATAACTATGGCTACACCTTC
15 | TRBJ2-5 | TRBV5-1 | many | - | CASSLTRPSQETQYF | TGCGCCAGCAGCTTGACCAGGCCCTCGCAAGAGACCCAGTACTTC
15 | TRBJ1-6 | TRBV6-5 | many | - | CASSYSAQGSSPLHF | TGTGCCAGCAGTTACTCAGCACAGGGTAGTTCACCCCTCCACTTT
18 | TRBJ2-3 | TRBV7-3 | few | TRBD2 | CASSLKTTSGGSADTQYF | TGTGCCAGCAGCTTAAAAACGACTAGCGGGGGATCCGCGGATACGCAGTATTTT
18 | TRBJ2-2 | TRBV5-1 | few | TRBD2 | CASRPPSTSGGNTGELFF | TGCGCCAGCAGACCACCTTCCACTAGCGGGGGGAACACCGGGGAGCTGTTTTTT